The 23 T cell receptor beta chains below were found in one sample sequenced in a study of shared clonotypes between healthy human individuals. The table came from immunoSEQ multiplex PCR; TCRdb's copy has only in-frame clones and leaves some out. Counted here are around 510,000 clones, roughly 79% occurring once; the ten biggest clones make up 12%. Sequencing used PBMCs. The receptor source for this set is a woman between 40 and 55 years old in good health. Some clones in this sample may be carry-over from other donors' samples.

The V gene is TRBV30, the J gene TRBJ2-7, with 7 nucleotides matching TRBD1. Germline V gene data show CDR1 as GTSNPN and CDR2 as SVGIG (reference sequence). With V trimmed by 4 bases and J by 3 bases, 3 bases remained unmatched. This CDR3 region has 12 residues. Here the CDR3 reads CAWIRDSYEQYF. The DNA of the CDR3 is TGTGCCTGGATTCGGGACAGCTACGAGCAGTACTTC.

The genes are TRBV10-3 and TRBJ2-2, with 12 bases identical to TRBD2. After removal of 0 bases from V and 7 bases from J, the junction contained 9 bases not matched to a gene. The CDR3 runs to 18 residues. CDR1 and CDR2 (germline): ENHRY, SYGVKD. The CDR3 is CAISESASGRAVNGELFF. For the CDR3, the DNA is TGTGCCATCAGTGAGTCCGCTAGCGGGAGGGCCGTAAACGGGGAGCTGTTTTTT.

In the case of this clone: No conserved phenylalanine or tryptophan is present at the end of the CDR3, so a read error is the likely explanation. The DNA is left out, because the CDR3 cannot be placed on it with certainty; the CDR3 is given as TCRdb lists it. V and J are TRBV30 and TRBJ2-6. The length of the CDR3 is 18 amino acids, counting both ends. Germline values: CDR1 GTSNPN, CDR2 SVGIG (reference sequence). This CDR3 reads CAWRCGRYNKGRANVLAL.

The gene calls are TRBV6-1 and TRBJ2-1; TRBD1 aligns across 9 bases. CDR1 and CDR2 from the germline V gene are MNHNS and SASEGT. CDR3 size: 13 residues. Unmatched junction bases numbered 7, after V lost 7 bases and J lost 9 bases. CDR3 bases: TGTGCCAGCACGAGAGAACAGGGGGCTGAGCAGTTCTTC. It yields the protein CASTREQGAEQFF.

J is TRBJ1-3 and V is TRBV6-6; no clear D. CDR1 MNHNY and CDR2 SVGAGI come from the germline V gene (reference sequence). The CDR3 loop spans 14 amino acids. V lost 3 bases and J 4 bases, leaving 10 bases between the germline ends. The CDR3 coding sequence is TGTGCCAGCAGTTATGGCATCTCCGGAAACACCATATATTTT. This codes for CASSYGISGNTIYF.

This chain connects TRBV18 to TRBJ2-1; TRBD2 aligns across 10 bases. CDR3 length: 16 residues. The V gene's germline CDR1 is KGHSH and CDR2 LQKENI. J was trimmed by 6 bases and V by 5 bases; bases with no gene match: 10. The CDR3 nucleotides read TGTGCCAGCTCAGTAATGGCTAGCGGGAGCGGCAATGAGCAGTTCTTC. Translation gives CASSVMASGSGNEQFF.

This clone was seen a single time. The chain uses TRBV29-1 and TRBJ1-2, with a tentative D call TRBD1 (6 bases). CDR1 is SQVTM and CDR2 is ANQGSEA in the germline V gene. This CDR3 has 12 residues. The V gene lost 6 bases and the J gene lost 3 bases, with 11 bases spanning the gap. The CDR3 DNA is TGCAGCGTGGGTGAGGGGGACTATGGCTACACCTTC. Residues: CSVGEGDYGYTF.

The V call is TRBV10-2, the J call TRBJ1-5; D call uncertain. Germline CDR1 WSHSY, CDR2 SAAADI. The CDR3 contains 15 residues. Trimming pared 0 bases from V and 3 bases from J, leaving 9 bases between. CDR3 bases: TGCGCCAGCAGTGAGTCGGCCCAGATCAATCAGCCCCAGCATTTT. It translates to CASSESAQINQPQHF.

Relative to its sample, this clone is medium-sized. The sample holds other DNA sequences that translate to the same CDR3. As DNA, the CDR3 is TGTGCCAGCAGAGGGGGGGAGAATGAAAAACTGTTTTTT. This sequence encodes CASRGGENEKLFF. The chain links TRBV5-4 to TRBJ1-4, with D perhaps matching TRBD1 (6 bases). CDR3 size: 13 residues. V was trimmed by 5 bases and J by 5 bases, leaving 10 bases between them. The germline V gene encodes CDR1 SGHNT and CDR2 YYREEE (reference sequence).

This chain links TRBV9 with TRBJ1-3, with D unclear. Per germline, CDR1 SGDLS and CDR2 YYNGEE. Trimming removed 0 bases from V and 0 bases from J, with 7 bases in between. This CDR3 contains 15 residues. In nucleotides, the CDR3 is TGTGCCAGCAGCGTAGGGGGAACCTCTGGAAACACCATATATTTT. Amino acids: CASSVGGTSGNTIYF.

In this sample, this clone turned up a few times. The V gene is TRBV28, the J gene TRBJ2-5; 10 nucleotides match TRBD2. The J call is doubtful: the DNA matches TRBJ2-7 better. Germline V gene lookup returns CDR1 MDHEN and CDR2 SYDVKM. The CDR3 totals 16 residues. CDR3 sequence reads: CASSLERTSGYYEQYF. CDR3 bases: TGTGCCAGCAGTTTAGAACGGACTAGCGGATACTACGAGCAGTACTTC.

The rearrangement links TRBV9 to TRBJ2-7; TRBD1 is a possible D gene (5 bases). The CDR3 sequence is 14 residues long. The ends were cut back, 0 bases at V and 7 bases at J, with 14 bases in the middle. The germline V gene has CDR1 SGDLS and CDR2 YYNGEE. This CDR3 is CASSVEGQGMEQYF. The CDR3 region has the DNA TGTGCCAGCAGCGTAGAAGGTCAGGGCATGGAGCAGTACTTC.

This rearrangement joins TRBV7-9 to TRBJ1-5; possibly TRBD1 for D (5 bases). The germline V gene has CDR1 SEHNR and CDR2 FQNEAQ (reference sequence). The CDR3 length is 18 residues. V was shortened by 5 bases and J by 7 bases, with 27 bases between the two germline ends. CDR3 region: CASSAGGGSIRTLQPQHF. Here the CDR3 DNA reads TGTGCCAGCAGCGCGGGGGGAGGGTCCATTAGAACTTTACAGCCCCAGCATTTT.

The chain has TRBV28 and TRBJ2-3; D is uncertain. CDR1 MDHEN and CDR2 SYDVKM come from the germline V gene. CDR3 size: 14 residues. Trimming stripped 6 bases from V and 2 bases from J, with 12 bases between. For the CDR3, the DNA is TGTGCCAGCAGCCTTCCATCCCCCACAGATACGCAGTATTTT. It yields the protein CASSLPSPTDTQYF.

The chain recombines TRBV5-1 with TRBJ2-3; 8 nucleotides align to TRBD1. V lost 4 bases and J lost 1; bases outside the gene matches: 5. Germline V gene data show CDR1 as SGHRS and CDR2 as YFSETQ. CDR3 length equals 15 residues. In nucleotides, the CDR3 is TGCGCCAGCAGCGCGCCGGACAGGGGCACAGATACGCAGTATTTT. It codes for CASSAPDRGTDTQYF.

The rearrangement links TRBV7-9 to TRBJ1-3; no definite D call. V lost 1 base, J lost 0 bases, and 13 bases lay in between. Germline CDR1 is SEHNR and CDR2 is FQNEAQ (reference sequence). This CDR3 contains 17 residues. The CDR3 coding sequence is TGTGCCAGCAGCTTAGTAGGGAACCCAAACTCTGGAAACACCATATATTTT. Encoded protein: CASSLVGNPNSGNTIYF.

This chain connects TRBV5-1 to TRBJ1-1; D is ambiguous. V was pared by 4 bases and J by 0 bases, with 13 bases between. The CDR3 covers 15 residues. CDR1 SGHRS and CDR2 YFSETQ come from the germline V gene. As DNA, the CDR3 is TGCGCCAGCAGCGTTACAGTAGACATGAACACTGAAGCTTTCTTT. Its translation: CASSVTVDMNTEAFF.

V usage is TRBV4-1 and J usage is TRBJ2-2; tentative D call: TRBD2 (7 bases). V lost 4 bases and J 5 bases, leaving 17 bases between the germline ends. CDR1 and CDR2 from the germline V gene are MGHRA and YSYEKL. This CDR3 region has 16 residues. This chain's CDR3 is CASSRGGGSGTGELFF. The CDR3 DNA follows: TGCGCCAGCAGCCGGGGGGGCGGGAGTGGTACCGGGGAGCTGTTTTTT.

This chain uses TRBV5-8 with TRBJ2-4, with D perhaps TRBD2 (6 bases). This CDR3 contains 15 residues. Trimming took 4 bases from V and 1 from J, leaving 12 bases between them. Germline V gene data show CDR1 as SGHTS and CDR2 as YDEGEE. CDR3: CASSPPGVAKNIQYF. CDR3 bases: TGTGCCAGCAGCCCCCCGGGGGTGGCCAAAAACATTCAGTACTTC.

The chain is built from TRBV7-8 and TRBJ2-7; D call uncertain. With 1 base removed from V and 2 bases from J, the gap between germline ends came to 15 bases. The CDR3 length is 16 residues. Germline V gene lookup returns CDR1 SGHVS and CDR2 FQNEAQ. The CDR3 DNA sequence: TGTGCCAGCAGCTTAGGAGTTCCCTATATTACCTACGAGCAGTACTTC. Amino acids: CASSLGVPYITYEQYF. The full variable domain, rest sourced from reference TRBV7-8 and TRBJ2-7, is GAGVSQSPRYKVAKRGQDVALRCDPISGHVSLFWYQQALGQGPEFLTYFQNEAQLDKSGLPSDRFFAERPEGSVSTLKIQRTQQEDSAVYLCASSLGVPYITYEQYFGPGTRLTVT.

The rearrangement uses TRBV18 and TRBJ2-5; TRBD2 aligns across 7 bases. The J call may be mistaken, given a closer DNA end match to TRBJ2-7. The CDR3 contains 16 residues. Germline assignment: CDR1 KGHSH and CDR2 LQKENI. The CDR3 spells CASSPQSGIISYEQYF. The CDR3 coding sequence is TGTGCCAGCTCTCCGCAAAGCGGGATTATCTCCTACGAGCAGTACTTC.

In DNA, the CDR3 is TGTGCCAGTAAAGGACAGGCCTACGAGCAGTACTTC. Translation: CASKGQAYEQYF. The V call is TRBV6-6, the J call TRBJ2-7; TRBD1 agrees at 7 bases. There are 12 residues in the CDR3. The germline V gene encodes CDR1 MNHNY and CDR2 SVGAGI (reference sequence). V lost 9 bases to trimming and J lost 2 bases; unmatched junction nucleotides: 4.

The chain carries TRBV15 and TRBJ1-2; TRBD1 is a possible D gene (6 bases). Per germline, CDR1 LNHNV and CDR2 YYDKDF (reference sequence). The CDR3 is 17 amino acids. V dropped 1 base and J dropped 4 bases, with 19 bases sitting between them. CDR3: CATSRGLEQGTTYGYTF. The DNA of the CDR3 is TGTGCCACCAGCAGAGGACTCGAGCAGGGGACGACCTATGGCTACACCTTC.